A single sample is the source of the 32 T cell receptor beta chains below, sequenced in a study of cytomegalovirus exposure and HLA in healthy donors. The primer mix had 60 Vbeta and 13 Jbeta primers. Clones were read by immunoSEQ multiplex PCR, and TCRdb kept only the in-frame ones, dropping some. Here the sample spans about 67,000 clones, roughly 78% being singletons. Sequenced material: PBMCs. These receptors all stem from a man in his forties in good health and CMV-seronegative.

There are a few counts of this clone. The rearrangement joins TRBV28 to TRBJ1-5, with 9 bases aligning to TRBD1. The CDR3 is 14 residues long. The V gene's germline CDR1 is MDHEN and CDR2 SYDVKM. The junction had 6 bases not matched to a gene; V was cut back by 6 bases and J by 6 bases. The CDR3 sequence is CASREGQGRQPQHF. The CDR3 nucleotides are TGTGCCAGCAGAGAAGGACAGGGGCGTCAGCCCCAGCATTTT.

The V and J genes are TRBV2 and TRBJ2-2, with D perhaps matching TRBD1 (6 bases). This CDR3 spans 16 amino acids. V was pared by 5 bases and J by 1 base, with 14 bases between. CDR1 is SNHLY, CDR2 FYNNEI, per germline. CDR3 protein: CASSLRDILNTGELFF. The CDR3 bases are TGTGCCAGCAGTTTAAGGGACATACTGAACACCGGGGAGCTGTTTTTT. The whole variable domain, filled in from reference TRBV2 and TRBJ2-2, reads EPEVTQTPSHQVTQMGQEVILRCVPISNHLYFYWYRQILGQKVEFLVSFYNNEISEKSEIFDDQFSVERPDGSNFTLKIRSTKLEDSAMYFCASSLRDILNTGELFFGEGSRLTVL.

J is TRBJ2-7 and V is TRBV19; 10 bases map to TRBD2. Germline CDR1 is LNHDA and CDR2 is SQIVND (reference sequence). V shed 3 bases and J 2 bases; nucleotides not matched to a gene: 4. The CDR3 is made up of 15 amino acids. In DNA form, the CDR3 reads TGTGCCAGTAGTATCAGGACTAGCGGCCCCTACGAGCAGTACTTC. This codes for CASSIRTSGPYEQYF.

This clone has only a few counts. The chain couples TRBV2 to TRBJ1-5, with 7 bases lining up with TRBD1. The CDR3 spans 15 residues. Germline V CDR1 and CDR2: SNHLY, FYNNEI. V lost 8 bases to trimming and J lost 0 bases; unmatched junction nucleotides: 7. The CDR3 reads CASGRQGVSNQPQHF. The CDR3 DNA follows: TGTGCCAGCGGTAGACAGGGCGTTAGCAATCAGCCCCAGCATTTT.

This chain joins TRBV11-2 and TRBJ1-2; tentatively, D is TRBD1 (5 bases). Between the trimmed V and J ends, which lost 5 bases and 4 bases, there was a span of 11 bases. The CDR3 length is 13 residues. Germline CDR1 and CDR2: SGHAT and FQNNGV. The CDR3 nucleotides are TGTGCCAGCAGCCTCGACAGTCTCTATGGCTACACCTTC. Its protein product is CASSLDSLYGYTF.

DNA of the CDR3: TGTGCCAGCAGCGGGGAAGTCCAGATATACGAGCAGTACTTC. Residues: CASSGEVQIYEQYF. The chain couples TRBV6-1 to TRBJ2-7, with D maybe TRBD2 (5 bases). The CDR3 runs to 14 residues. The V and J ends lost 6 bases and 4 bases respectively, with 16 bases between them. Germline V lookup: CDR1 MNHNS, CDR2 SASEGT.

This chain joins TRBV29-1 and TRBJ2-7, with 9 bases lining up with TRBD1. The CDR3 is 12 residues long. Germline assignment: CDR1 SQVTM and CDR2 ANQGSEA. V trimming: 6 bases; J trimming: 3 bases; junction bases outside the gene matches: 3. The CDR3 DNA follows: TGCAGCGTCGGGGACAGGGACTACGAGCAGTACTTC. Its protein is CSVGDRDYEQYF.

V and J are TRBV19 and TRBJ2-7, with 7 nucleotides matching TRBD1. The CDR3 runs to 14 residues. The germline gives CDR1 LNHDA, CDR2 SQIVND (reference sequence). V lost 6 bases, J lost 2 bases, and 7 bases stayed unmatched. The CDR3 reads CASRGTARTYEQYF. The CDR3 DNA follows: TGTGCCAGTAGGGGGACAGCCCGGACCTACGAGCAGTACTTC. The full variable domain, with the rest looked up from reference TRBV19 and TRBJ2-7, is DGGITQSPKYLFRKEGQNVTLSCEQNLNHDAMYWYRQDPGQGLRLIYYSQIVNDFQKGDIAEGYSVSREKKESFPLTVTSAQKNPTAFYLCASRGTARTYEQYFGPGTRLTVT.

This sequence joins TRBV7-9 and TRBJ1-2; D call uncertain. V was trimmed by 3 bases and J by 4 bases, leaving 6 bases between them. Germline loops: CDR1 SEHNR, CDR2 FQNEAQ (reference sequence). The CDR3 has 12 residues. The CDR3 DNA reads as TGTGCCAGCAGCTTGTCCGTCTATGGCTACACCTTC. This codes for CASSLSVYGYTF. Together with reference TRBV7-9 and TRBJ1-2, the CDR3 gives the full variable domain: DTGVSQNPRHKITKRGQNVTFRCDPISEHNRLYWYRQTLGQGPEFLTYFQNEAQLEKSRLLSDRFSAERPKGSFSTLEIQRTEQGDSAMYLCASSLSVYGYTFGSGTRLTVV.

This clone was observed once. This chain links TRBV6-1 with TRBJ2-7; 8 bases line up with TRBD2. The CDR3 has 13 amino acids. With 3 bases clipped from V and 7 bases from J, the junction kept 5 bases outside the gene matches. Germline-derived CDR1 and CDR2 are MNHNS and SASEGT. DNA for the CDR3: TGTGCCAGCAGTGATGTGGAGCGGGGGGAGCAGTACTTC. Protein product: CASSDVERGEQYF.

Note on this clone: The DNA is omitted, as the CDR3 cannot be located on it reliably, and the CDR3 follows TCRdb's listing. Here the CDR3 reads CATSVGSGTTQIPNF. This chain links TRBV15 with TRBJ2-7; the table assigns TRBD2, which was not confirmed against the DNA. Germline V gene data show CDR1 as LNHNV and CDR2 as YYDKDF (reference sequence). The CDR3 spans 15 amino acids, including both terminal residues.

This clone has more than one count but fewer than ten. This sequence joins TRBV2 and TRBJ1-5; weak D call: TRBD1 (6 bases). There are 16 residues in the CDR3. The germline gives CDR1 SNHLY, CDR2 FYNNEI. Trimming cost V 8 bases and J 1 base, with 18 bases left between them. CDR3 nucleotides: TGTGCCAGCGCCGCGCCCCCGCAGGGGAGCAATCAGCCCCAGCATTTT. Amino acid sequence: CASAAPPQGSNQPQHF.

The chain employs TRBV20-1 and TRBJ2-3, with D possibly TRBD1 on 6 matching bases. This CDR3 has 11 amino acids. Germline V gene sequence: CDR1 DFQATT, CDR2 SNEGSKA (reference sequence). CDR3 coding DNA: TGCAGAGCCGGACAGTCTGATACGCAGTATTTT. Its translation: CRAGQSDTQYF.

This chain connects TRBV19 to TRBJ2-1; 8 nucleotides line up with TRBD2. After removal of 7 bases from V and 6 bases from J, the junction contained 5 bases not matched to a gene. This CDR3 has 13 amino acids. Per germline, CDR1 LNHDA and CDR2 SQIVND (reference sequence). The CDR3 sequence: CASNGGASNEQFF. CDR3 bases: TGTGCCAGTAACGGGGGGGCCAGCAATGAGCAGTTCTTC. Drawing the rest from reference TRBV19 and TRBJ2-1, the complete variable domain is DGGITQSPKYLFRKEGQNVTLSCEQNLNHDAMYWYRQDPGQGLRLIYYSQIVNDFQKGDIAEGYSVSREKKESFPLTVTSAQKNPTAFYLCASNGGASNEQFFGPGTRLTVL.

The J gene is TRBJ1-1, the V gene TRBV6-5; D gene ambiguous. The V gene's germline CDR1 is MNHEY and CDR2 SVGAGI. Trimming took 6 bases from V and 0 from J, leaving 14 bases between them. The CDR3 is 15 amino acids. This CDR3 reads CASSPIPVLNTEAFF. In DNA, the CDR3 is TGTGCCAGCAGCCCCATTCCAGTGCTGAACACTGAAGCTTTCTTT.

The rearrangement links TRBV5-6 to TRBJ1-2; TRBD1 aligns across 9 bases. Germline trimming cut 4 bases from V and 4 bases from J; bases unmatched to any gene: 5. Germline lookup yields CDR1 SGHDT and CDR2 YYEEEE. CDR3 length: 14 amino acids. The CDR3 nucleotides are TGTGCCAGCAGCCTAGACAGGGGGTCCTATGGCTACACCTTC. This gives the protein CASSLDRGSYGYTF.

The gene calls are TRBV25-1 and TRBJ2-5; TRBD2 is a possible D gene (6 bases). Germline CDR1 is MGHDK and CDR2 is SYGVNS. Trimming stripped 4 bases from V and 4 bases from J, with 19 bases between. The CDR3 consists of 16 residues. The CDR3 sequence: CASSAGLPYGSETQYF. The CDR3 DNA sequence: TGTGCCAGCAGTGCGGGACTCCCTTATGGATCAGAGACCCAGTACTTC.

The J gene is TRBJ2-5, the V gene TRBV18, with D maybe TRBD1 (5 bases). This CDR3 spans 14 amino acids. The germline V gene encodes CDR1 KGHSH and CDR2 LQKENI. With 0 bases removed from V and 5 bases from J, the gap between germline ends came to 10 bases. The CDR3 region is CASSPPQGWETQYF. In nucleotides, the CDR3 is TGTGCCAGCTCACCACCGCAGGGATGGGAGACCCAGTACTTC.

The chain uses TRBV4-1 and TRBJ2-2, with 13 bases identical to TRBD2. The V and J ends lost 6 bases and 2 bases, in that order; junction bases with no gene match: 12. This CDR3 comprises 19 residues. Germline CDR1 is MGHRA and CDR2 is YSYEKL. The CDR3 protein is CASRQTQLAGGRNTGELFF. The CDR3 coding sequence is TGCGCCAGCAGACAAACCCAACTAGCGGGAGGGCGTAACACCGGGGAGCTGTTTTTT.

The chain has TRBV2 and TRBJ1-1; no clear D. This CDR3 has 14 amino acids. V lost 3 bases and J lost 4, with 12 bases in between. Looked up from germline, CDR1 is SNHLY and CDR2 is FYNNEI. This CDR3 reads CASSDTSRGTEAFF. In nucleotides, the CDR3 is TGTGCCAGCAGTGACACTTCCCGGGGCACTGAAGCTTTCTTT.

The chain recombines TRBV6-6 with TRBJ1-2, with D uncertain. The germline CDR1 and CDR2 sequences are MNHNY and SVGAGI (reference sequence). The CDR3 contains 14 residues. Trimming stripped 6 bases from V and 0 bases from J, with 11 bases between. In DNA, the CDR3 is TGTGCCAGCAGGAAACAAGTTTCTAACTATGGCTACACCTTC. Translated: CASRKQVSNYGYTF.

The table lists this clone with a count of one. The J gene is TRBJ2-7, the V gene TRBV9; tentatively, D is TRBD1 (5 bases). CDR3 length: 14 amino acids. Germline V gives CDR1 SGDLS, CDR2 YYNGEE. V was cut by 0 bases and J by 2 bases, with 9 bases left in between. The CDR3 reads CASSVGQSTYEQYF. Written as DNA, the CDR3 is TGTGCCAGCAGCGTAGGACAGTCTACCTACGAGCAGTACTTC.

The chain joins TRBV5-4 to TRBJ2-5, with unresolved D. The CDR3 is 13 residues long. Germline CDR1 reads SGHNT; CDR2 reads YYREEE (reference sequence). The germline V and J ends were trimmed by 1 base and 1 base, with 5 bases remaining between them. In DNA form, the CDR3 reads TGTGCCAGCAGCTTGCCTAGCCAAGAGACCCAGTACTTC. Its protein product is CASSLPSQETQYF.

V gene TRBV28 combines with J gene TRBJ2-7; a weak D match, TRBD1 (5 bases). The CDR3 spans 14 residues. V lost 5 bases and J 3 bases, leaving 14 bases between the germline ends. In germline, CDR1 is MDHEN, CDR2 SYDVKM. The CDR3 bases are TGTGCCAGCAGTCGCTTCGGGCAGGGCTACGAGCAGTACTTC. Translated, it gives CASSRFGQGYEQYF. The full variable domain, rest sourced from reference TRBV28 and TRBJ2-7, is DVKVTQSSRYLVKRTGEKVFLECVQDMDHENMFWYRQDPGLGLRLIYFSYDVKMKEKGDIPEGYSVSREKKERFSLILESASTNQTSMYLCASSRFGQGYEQYFGPGTRLTVT.

This chain links TRBV7-2 with TRBJ2-7; D unresolved. This CDR3 has 13 residues. The V gene lost 3 bases and the J gene lost 10 bases, with 16 bases spanning the gap. In germline, CDR1 is SGHTA, CDR2 FQGNSA. In nucleotides, the CDR3 is TGTGCCAGCAGCTTGAGTCAGGCCCGCGTACAGTACTTC. This translates into CASSLSQARVQYF.

This clone has a single count. This chain links TRBV5-1 with TRBJ2-1, with 9 bases identical to TRBD2. V gave up 4 bases and J gave up 4 bases; unmatched junction bases: 9. The CDR3 contains 16 residues. Germline V gene data show CDR1 as SGHRS and CDR2 as YFSETQ. This CDR3 reads CASSSSGSGGYNEQFF. The CDR3 region has the DNA TGCGCCAGCAGCAGTAGCGGGAGTGGGGGATACAATGAGCAGTTCTTC.

The CDR3 region has the DNA TGTGCCAGTTCTGCGTGGGACAGTAGCGGCTACACCTTC. It translates to CASSAWDSSGYTF. The V gene is TRBV19, the J gene TRBJ1-2; TRBD1 matches at 7 bases. The CDR3 is made up of 13 amino acids. Germline loops: CDR1 LNHDA, CDR2 SQIVND (reference sequence). V gave up 8 bases and J gave up 8 bases; unmatched junction bases: 11.

This chain connects TRBV27 to TRBJ1-4; 10 nucleotides align to TRBD1. Germline values: CDR1 MNHEY, CDR2 SMNVEV (reference sequence). Trimming removed 5 bases from V and 4 bases from J; junction bases left unmatched: 7. The CDR3 has 16 amino acids. The CDR3 coding sequence is TGTGCCAGCAGTACCCGACAGGGGGCAAATAATGAAAAACTGTTTTTT. Translated, it gives CASSTRQGANNEKLFF. Full variable domain (remainder filled in from reference TRBV27 and TRBJ1-4): EAQVTQNPRYLITVTGKKLTVTCSQNMNHEYMSWYRQDPGLGLRQIYYSMNVEVTDKGDVPEGYKVSRKEKRNFPLILESPSPNQTSLYFCASSTRQGANNEKLFFGSGTQLSVL.

V usage is TRBV11-2 and J usage is TRBJ2-1, with 8 bases aligning to TRBD1. V was pared by 3 bases and J by 6 bases, with 4 bases of the junction left unmatched. This CDR3 region has 14 residues. CDR1 and CDR2 (germline): SGHAT, FQNNGV. In nucleotides, the CDR3 is TGTGCCAGCAGCTTCGACAGGGGCAGCAATGAGCAGTTCTTC. The encoded protein is CASSFDRGSNEQFF.

The chain uses TRBV5-8 and TRBJ2-3; 8 bases match TRBD1. The germline V gene encodes CDR1 SGHTS and CDR2 YDEGEE. The V segment lost 0 bases and the J segment 6 bases; nucleotides outside the gene matches: 9. The CDR3 contains 16 residues. CDR3 sequence: CASSLAVRGLLDTQYF. The DNA of the CDR3 is TGTGCCAGCAGCTTGGCCGTCAGGGGGCTCTTGGATACGCAGTATTTT.

The rearrangement links TRBV11-2 to TRBJ2-7; a possible D gene is TRBD2 (5 bases). V gave up 3 bases and J gave up 10 bases, with 13 bases separating them. In germline, CDR1 is SGHAT, CDR2 FQNNGV. CDR3 length: 12 amino acids. The CDR3, as DNA: TGTGCCAGCAGCTTCCAACCTCCGGGACAGTACTTC. It is translated as CASSFQPPGQYF.

This rearrangement joins TRBV5-1 to TRBJ2-5; D ambiguous. With 0 bases removed from V and 0 bases from J, the gap between germline ends came to 6 bases. Germline loops: CDR1 SGHRS, CDR2 YFSETQ. This CDR3 is built from 14 residues. This CDR3 is CASSLVPNQETQYF. CDR3 nucleotides: TGCGCCAGCAGCTTGGTACCTAACCAAGAGACCCAGTACTTC.